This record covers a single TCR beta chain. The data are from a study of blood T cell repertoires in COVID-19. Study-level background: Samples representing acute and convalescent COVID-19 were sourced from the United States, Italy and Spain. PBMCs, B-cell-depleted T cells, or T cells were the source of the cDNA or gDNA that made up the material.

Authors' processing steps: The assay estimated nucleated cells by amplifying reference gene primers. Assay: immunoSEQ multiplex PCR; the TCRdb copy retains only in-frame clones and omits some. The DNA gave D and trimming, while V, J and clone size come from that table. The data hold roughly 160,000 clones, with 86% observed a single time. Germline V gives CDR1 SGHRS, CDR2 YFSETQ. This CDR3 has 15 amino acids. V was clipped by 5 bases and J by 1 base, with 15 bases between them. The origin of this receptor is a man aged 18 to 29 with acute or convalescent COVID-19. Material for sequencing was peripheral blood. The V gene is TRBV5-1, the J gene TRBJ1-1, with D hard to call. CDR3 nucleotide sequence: TGCGCCAGCAGTCTGCCGTCAGGCTCGAACACTGAAGCTTTCTTT. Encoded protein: CASSLPSGSNTEAFF.